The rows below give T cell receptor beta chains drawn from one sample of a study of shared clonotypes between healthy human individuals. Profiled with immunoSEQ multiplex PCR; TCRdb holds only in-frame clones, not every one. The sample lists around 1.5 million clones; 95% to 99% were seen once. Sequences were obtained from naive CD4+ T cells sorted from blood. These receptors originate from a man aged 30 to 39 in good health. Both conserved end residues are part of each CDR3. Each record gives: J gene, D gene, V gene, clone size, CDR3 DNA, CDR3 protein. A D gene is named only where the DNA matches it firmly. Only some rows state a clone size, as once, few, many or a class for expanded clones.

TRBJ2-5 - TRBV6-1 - TGTGCCAGCAACCCGAGGGCAGTCCAAGAGACCCAGTACTTC CASNPRAVQETQYF
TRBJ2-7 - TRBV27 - TGTGCCAGCAGTTTATGGCGGGGGCCTTGGTACTTC CASSLWRGPWYF
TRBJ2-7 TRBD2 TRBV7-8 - TGTGCCAGCAGCTTGGTTGGACTAGCGGGAGGCCTAACCCTTTTCTACGAGCAGTACTTC CASSLVGLAGGLTLFYEQYF
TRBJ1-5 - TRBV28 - TGTGCCAGCAGCAGACCGGCGAATCAGCCCCAGCATTTT CASSRPANQPQHF
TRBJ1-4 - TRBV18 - TGTGCCAGCTCACCATCTCAGGATGGTGAAAAACTGTTTTTT CASSPSQDGEKLFF
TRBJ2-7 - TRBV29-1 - TGCAGTGGGTCGGTGGGGGGTTACGAGCAGTACTTC CSGSVGGYEQYF
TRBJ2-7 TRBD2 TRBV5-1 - TGCGCCAGCAGCTTGGTTGGCGGGAGCTCCTACGAGCAGTACTTC CASSLVGGSSYEQYF
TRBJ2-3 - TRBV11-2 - TGCGCCAGCAGCCAAGATCTCAGATACACAGATACGCAGTATTTT CASSQDLRYTDTQYF
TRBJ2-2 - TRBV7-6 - TGTGCCAGCAGCTTAGGGGTCAGCATCACCGGGGAGCTGTTTTTT CASSLGVSITGELFF
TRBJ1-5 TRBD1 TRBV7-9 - TGTGCCAGCAGCCTCAGTACTGGGACAGCAGGCAATCAGCCCCAGCATTTT CASSLSTGTAGNQPQHF
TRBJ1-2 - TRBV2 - TGTGCCAGCAGTGTGATTGTTCGGGGGGCCAATGGCTACACCTTC CASSVIVRGANGYTF
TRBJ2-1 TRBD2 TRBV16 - TGTGCCAGCAGCCAAGTCCGCCCTAGCGGGTCCTACAATGAGCAGTTCTTC CASSQVRPSGSYNEQFF
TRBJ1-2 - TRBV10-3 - TGTGCCATCAATCCTCAGAGACGGGACTATGGCTACACCTTC CAINPQRRDYGYTF
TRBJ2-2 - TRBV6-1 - TGTGCCAGCAGGGGCTTTATCGGGGAGCTGTTTTTT CASRGFIGELFF
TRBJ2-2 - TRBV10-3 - TGTGCCATCACCGAGGAGCCGGACCGGGAGCTGTTTTTT CAITEEPDRELFF
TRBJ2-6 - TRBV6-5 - TGTGCCAGCAGTTTGGGGGGCTCTGGGGCCAACGTCCTGACTTTC CASSLGGSGANVLTF
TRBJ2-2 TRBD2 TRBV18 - TGTGCCAGCTCACCGTCGGGACTAGCGGGACTCCGCCATACCGGGGAGCTGTTTTTT CASSPSGLAGLRHTGELFF
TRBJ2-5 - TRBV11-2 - TGTGCCAGCAGCTTAGGTGACAGGAGGTCTCAAGAGACCCAGTACTTC CASSLGDRRSQETQYF
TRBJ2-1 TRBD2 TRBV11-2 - TGTGCCAGCAGCTTCCAGGCGGGACTAGCGGGAGGGGCCTACAGTGAGCAGTTCTTC CASSFQAGLAGGAYSEQFF
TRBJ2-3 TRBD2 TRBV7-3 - TGTGCCAGCAGCTTGACTAGCGGGAGCACAGATACGCAGTATTTT CASSLTSGSTDTQYF
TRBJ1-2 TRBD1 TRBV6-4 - TGTGCCAGCACTCCGGGACAGGGGTATGGCTACACCTTC CASTPGQGYGYTF
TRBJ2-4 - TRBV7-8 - TGTGCCAGCAGCTTAGGAAGGCCTAAAATAGCCAAAAACATTCAGTACTTC CASSLGRPKIAKNIQYF
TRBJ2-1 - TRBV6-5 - TGTGCCAGCAGTTTGCGACAGCTTGGTGAGCAGTTCTTC CASSLRQLGEQFF
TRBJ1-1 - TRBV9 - TGTGCCAGCAGCCCCCTCGAGGGCGGGAACACTGAAGCTTTCTTT CASSPLEGGNTEAFF
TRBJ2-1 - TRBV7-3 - TGTGCCAGCAGCCCGATCCCCCTAGGGACCGTGGGTTTGGGGAATGAGCAGTTCTTC CASSPIPLGTVGLGNEQFF
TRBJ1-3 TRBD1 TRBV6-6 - TGTGCCAGCAGTTACGCGGGACAGAGGTCTGGAAACACCATATATTTT CASSYAGQRSGNTIYF
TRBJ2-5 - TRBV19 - TGTGCCAGTAGTATTACGGCGGACCCTCTACAAGAGACCCAGTACTTC CASSITADPLQETQYF
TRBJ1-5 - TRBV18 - TGTGCCAGCTCACCACCGGGGAGAGGCAATCAGCCCCAGCATTTT CASSPPGRGNQPQHF
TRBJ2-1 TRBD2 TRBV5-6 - TGTGCCAGCAGCCCGAAGGTAGCGGGATATTACAATGAGCAGTTCTTC CASSPKVAGYYNEQFF
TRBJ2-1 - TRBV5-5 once TGTGCCAGCAGCTTATTACGTCGGTACAATGAGCAGTTCTTC CASSLLRRYNEQFF
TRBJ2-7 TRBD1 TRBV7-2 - TGTGCCAGCAGACTAGACAGGGCAGCGGTGGAGCAGTACTTC CASRLDRAAVEQYF
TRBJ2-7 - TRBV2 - TGTGCCAGCACCCCGAGCTCCTACGAGCAGTACTTC CASTPSSYEQYF
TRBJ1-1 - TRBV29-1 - TGCAGCGTTGAAGCTGTGGTACCGAACACTGAAGCTTTCTTT CSVEAVVPNTEAFF
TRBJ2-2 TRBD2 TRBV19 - TGTGCCAGTAGTATAGACCGGGGACTAGCAGACACCGGGGAGCTGTTTTTT CASSIDRGLADTGELFF
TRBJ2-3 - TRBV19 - TGTGCCAGTAGTATTCTCCCGGGGTCTAGCACAGATACGCAGTATTTT CASSILPGSSTDTQYF
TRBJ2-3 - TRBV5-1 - TGCGCCAGCAGCTCTGGATGGGCAGATACGCAGTATTTT CASSSGWADTQYF
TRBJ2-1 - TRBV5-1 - TGCGCCAGCAGCCTCCTCCCTGGGGAGCAGTTCTTC CASSLLPGEQFF
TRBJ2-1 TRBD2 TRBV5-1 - TGCGCCAGCAGCTTACTAGCGGGACACCACAATGAGCAGTTCTTC CASSLLAGHHNEQFF
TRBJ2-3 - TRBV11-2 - TGTGCCAGCAGCTCGTCGGGCGCTTTCACAGATACGCAGTATTTT CASSSSGAFTDTQYF
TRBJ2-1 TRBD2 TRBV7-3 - TGTGCCAGCAGCCCCGACCTCCTAGCGGGAGCCGATGAGCAGTTCTTC CASSPDLLAGADEQFF